These T cell receptor beta chains were read from a single sample in a study of blood T cell repertoires in COVID-19. Libraries were prepared by immunoSEQ multiplex PCR; TCRdb keeps only in-frame clonotypes and omits some of them. The sample has about 150,000 clones; 85% are singletons. Sample: peripheral blood. These receptors were taken from a woman aged 55-70 years with COVID-19, enrolled during active disease. The CDR3 runs from the conserved cysteine through the conserved F or W. Fields, in order: CDR3 protein, CDR3 DNA, clone size, V gene, D gene, J gene. D genes are given only for firm matches. Clone size is given for some rows only: seen once, a few or many times, or a class if the clone is expanded.

CDR3aa: CASSPKAGAMNTEAFF; CDR3nt: TGTGCCAGCTCACCGAAAGCAGGGGCAATGAACACTGAAGCTTTCTTT; abundance: once; v_gene: TRBV18; d_gene: -; j_gene: TRBJ1-1
CDR3aa: CASSQGTMEQPQHF; CDR3nt: TGTGCCAGCAGCCAGGGTACTATGGAACAGCCCCAGCATTTT; abundance: -; v_gene: TRBV3-1/TRBV3-2; d_gene: -; j_gene: TRBJ1-5
CDR3aa: CASSMDRGWTGELFF; CDR3nt: TGCGCCAGCTCTATGGACAGGGGGTGGACCGGGGAGCTGTTTTTT; abundance: -; v_gene: TRBV5-1; d_gene: TRBD1; j_gene: TRBJ2-2
CDR3aa: CASSPIEQGIREQYF; CDR3nt: TGTGCCAGCTCTCCCATCGAACAGGGGATTCGCGAGCAGTACTTC; abundance: once; v_gene: TRBV18; d_gene: TRBD1; j_gene: TRBJ2-7
CDR3aa: CASKVGQGSYGYTF; CDR3nt: TGTGCCAGTAAAGTCGGACAGGGCAGCTATGGCTACACCTTC; abundance: few; v_gene: TRBV19; d_gene: TRBD1; j_gene: TRBJ1-2
CDR3aa: CASSPGLAGATGELFF; CDR3nt: TGTGCCAGCAGCCCCGGACTAGCGGGGGCCACCGGGGAGCTGTTTTTT; abundance: -; v_gene: TRBV5-4; d_gene: TRBD2; j_gene: TRBJ2-2
CDR3aa: CASSLGSEGETQYF; CDR3nt: TGCGCCAGCAGCTTGGGCAGCGAGGGAGAGACCCAGTACTTC; abundance: -; v_gene: TRBV5-1; d_gene: -; j_gene: TRBJ2-5
CDR3aa: CASSLDRARQPQHF; CDR3nt: TGTGCCAGCAGCTTGGACAGGGCGAGGCAGCCCCAGCATTTT; abundance: -; v_gene: TRBV5-4; d_gene: -; j_gene: TRBJ1-5
CDR3aa: CASSPPLQGAAEAFF; CDR3nt: TGTGCCAGCTCACCACCGTTACAGGGGGCTGCTGAAGCTTTCTTT; abundance: -; v_gene: TRBV18; d_gene: TRBD1; j_gene: TRBJ1-1
CDR3aa: CASSLVTAQGAGELFF; CDR3nt: TGCGCCAGCAGCTTGGTTACGGCCCAGGGCGCCGGGGAGCTGTTTTTT; abundance: few; v_gene: TRBV5-1; d_gene: -; j_gene: TRBJ2-2
CDR3aa: CSVQRTSGHNEQFF; CDR3nt: TGCAGCGTTCAGAGGACTAGCGGCCACAATGAGCAGTTCTTC; abundance: -; v_gene: TRBV29-1; d_gene: TRBD2; j_gene: TRBJ2-1
CDR3aa: CATSRADRYNEQFF; CDR3nt: TGTGCCACCAGCAGAGCGGACAGGTACAATGAGCAGTTCTTC; abundance: -; v_gene: TRBV15; d_gene: TRBD1; j_gene: TRBJ2-1
CDR3aa: CATSLTLVDTQYF; CDR3nt: TGTGCCACCAGTTTGACCCTAGTTGATACGCAGTATTTT; abundance: -; v_gene: TRBV24-1; d_gene: -; j_gene: TRBJ2-3
CDR3aa: CASSQGEGTGGSYTF; CDR3nt: TGTGCCAGCAGCCAAGGGGAGGGGACAGGGGGTTCTTACACCTTC; abundance: -; v_gene: TRBV3-1/TRBV3-2; d_gene: TRBD1; j_gene: TRBJ1-2
CDR3aa: CASSWDREAGYTF; CDR3nt: TGTGCCAGCAGCTGGGACAGGGAGGCTGGCTACACCTTC; abundance: -; v_gene: TRBV28; d_gene: TRBD1; j_gene: TRBJ1-2
CDR3aa: CASSLPLGGTDTQYF; CDR3nt: TGTGCCAGCAGCTTACCCCTGGGGGGAACAGATACGCAGTATTTT; abundance: -; v_gene: TRBV11-1; d_gene: -; j_gene: TRBJ2-3
CDR3aa: CASGLMTGFISEQYF; CDR3nt: TGTGCTAGTGGTTTAATGACAGGGTTTATCAGCGAGCAGTACTTC; abundance: -; v_gene: TRBV12-5; d_gene: TRBD1; j_gene: TRBJ2-7
CDR3aa: CASSPLTGTQNQPQHF; CDR3nt: TGTGCCAGCAGCCCGCTCACCGGGACACAAAATCAGCCCCAGCATTTT; abundance: -; v_gene: TRBV5-8; d_gene: -; j_gene: TRBJ1-5
CDR3aa: CASSLGPGTGKVTQYF; CDR3nt: TGTGCCAGCAGCTTGGGGCCCGGGACAGGCAAGGTTACGCAGTATTTT; abundance: -; v_gene: TRBV5-5; d_gene: TRBD1; j_gene: TRBJ2-3
CDR3aa: CASSLGTAEPYGYTF; CDR3nt: TGTGCCAGCAGCTTAGGGACAGCGGAACCGTATGGCTACACCTTC; abundance: -; v_gene: TRBV11-2; d_gene: -; j_gene: TRBJ1-2
CDR3aa: CASSLYGLAGNTEAFF; CDR3nt: TGTGCCAGCAGCTTGTATGGCCTGGCAGGGAACACTGAAGCTTTCTTT; abundance: -; v_gene: TRBV5-4; d_gene: -; j_gene: TRBJ1-1
CDR3aa: CASGDRLAGVLVF; CDR3nt: TGTGCCAGTGGGGACAGACTAGCGGGAGTTCTGGTCTTC; abundance: once; v_gene: TRBV19; d_gene: TRBD2; j_gene: TRBJ2-1
CDR3aa: CASSLALTGVNTEAFF; CDR3nt: TGCGCCAGCAGCTTGGCCCTGACAGGGGTGAACACTGAAGCTTTCTTT; abundance: -; v_gene: TRBV5-1; d_gene: TRBD1; j_gene: TRBJ1-1
CDR3aa: CASSLGDRRYGYTF; CDR3nt: TGTGCCAGCAGTTTGGGGGACAGACGCTATGGCTACACCTTC; abundance: -; v_gene: TRBV6-5; d_gene: TRBD1; j_gene: TRBJ1-2
CDR3aa: CASSNQTVYGYTF; CDR3nt: TGTGCCAGCAGTAATCAGACAGTTTATGGCTACACCTTC; abundance: once; v_gene: TRBV6-2/TRBV6-3; d_gene: -; j_gene: TRBJ1-2
CDR3aa: CASSEDRGQGQPQHF; CDR3nt: TGTGCCAGCAGTGAAGACAGGGGGCAGGGTCAGCCCCAGCATTTT; abundance: -; v_gene: TRBV2; d_gene: TRBD1; j_gene: TRBJ1-5
CDR3aa: CASSWDRSNEQFF; CDR3nt: TGTGCCAGCAGTTGGGACAGGTCAAATGAGCAGTTCTTC; abundance: once; v_gene: TRBV7-3; d_gene: TRBD1; j_gene: TRBJ2-1
CDR3aa: CASSEGTHSYNEQFF; CDR3nt: TGTGCCAGCAGCGAAGGGACACATTCCTACAATGAGCAGTTCTTC; abundance: -; v_gene: TRBV9; d_gene: -; j_gene: TRBJ2-1
CDR3aa: CASSPSGRIPEQYF; CDR3nt: TGTGCCAGCAGTCCTAGCGGGAGAATCCCCGAGCAGTACTTC; abundance: -; v_gene: TRBV5-6; d_gene: TRBD2; j_gene: TRBJ2-7
CDR3aa: CASSIVSQGNQPQHF; CDR3nt: TGTGCCAGCTCAATCGTCAGTCAAGGCAATCAGCCCCAGCATTTT; abundance: -; v_gene: TRBV18; d_gene: -; j_gene: TRBJ1-5
CDR3aa: CASSNIYTEAFF; CDR3nt: TGCGCCAGCAGTAATATTTACACTGAAGCTTTCTTT; abundance: -; v_gene: TRBV10-2; d_gene: -; j_gene: TRBJ1-1
CDR3aa: CASSPEGLWGNQPQHF; CDR3nt: TGTGCCAGCAGCCCCGAGGGACTGTGGGGCAATCAGCCCCAGCATTTT; abundance: -; v_gene: TRBV7-9; d_gene: -; j_gene: TRBJ1-5